These 7 T cell receptor beta chains share one sample of origin, sequenced in a study of identical twins. Using its own MiXCR run on the 5' RACE reads, TCRdb lists one record per CDR3 protein. The sample shows around 690,000 distinct CDR3 sequences, 21% of them seen only once. This sample also belongs to another study, concerning T cells expressing NK-cell markers.

The sequenced material came from PBMCs. The receptors were sampled from a woman aged 18-29 years in good health.

The chain joins TRBV9 to TRBJ2-3; D is unresolved. The CDR3 is 14 amino acids. V was shortened by 4 bases and J by 1 base, with 10 bases between the two germline ends. The germline gives CDR1 SGDLS, CDR2 YYNGEE. In DNA, the CDR3 is TGTGCCAGCAGCCCTACGGCGGGCACAGATACGCAGTATTTT. Protein product: CASSPTAGTDTQYF.

The chain links TRBV18 to TRBJ2-7; 7 bases agree with TRBD2. V lost 6 bases, J lost 0 bases, and 8 bases stayed unmatched. The CDR3 is 15 amino acids. Per the germline V gene, CDR1 is KGHSH and CDR2 is LQKENI. The CDR3, as DNA: TGTGCCAGCTCGGGGGGGGTGGCGCACTCCTACGAGCAGTACTTC. Translation: CASSGGVAHSYEQYF.

The rearrangement joins TRBV7-8 to TRBJ2-5; D is perhaps TRBD1 (6 bases). Trimming removed 0 bases at V and 3 bases at J, with 8 bases between. The germline V gene has CDR1 SGHVS and CDR2 FQNEAQ. This CDR3 contains 14 residues. The CDR3 DNA follows: TGTGCCAGCAGCTTAGCTTACAGGGAAGAGACCCAGTACTTC. Translation: CASSLAYREETQYF.

The J gene is TRBJ1-6, the V gene TRBV10-3, with D hard to call. Trimming left V 0 bases short and J 7 bases short, with 13 bases between. Germline V CDR1 and CDR2: ENHRY, SYGVKD. This CDR3 is 16 amino acids long. CDR3 in amino acids: CAISESTEGRNSPLHF. The CDR3 DNA reads TGTGCCATCAGTGAGTCGACGGAGGGTAGGAATTCACCCCTCCACTTT.

This clonotype appeared a few times. The DNA for the CDR3 is TGTGCCAGCAGCGTGGGGGTCGCCTATAATTCACCCCTCCACTTT. Translating it yields CASSVGVAYNSPLHF. V gene TRBV5-4 combines with J gene TRBJ1-6, with D possibly TRBD1 on 5 matching bases. Germline values: CDR1 SGHNT, CDR2 YYREEE (reference sequence). Trimming left V 4 bases short and J 2 bases short, with 10 bases between. The CDR3 sequence is 15 residues long.

In this sample, this clonotype turned up a few times. This chain uses TRBV30 with TRBJ2-7; D is uncertain. The CDR3 extends over 13 amino acids. Germline V gene data show CDR1 as GTSNPN and CDR2 as SVGIG (reference sequence). Trimming stripped 0 bases from V and 6 bases from J, with 12 bases between. The CDR3 DNA reads TGTGCCTGGAGTGTTATCTTGGGCCTCGAGCAGTACTTC. Translated: CAWSVILGLEQYF. Using reference TRBV30 and TRBJ2-7 for the parts outside the CDR3, the full variable domain is SQTIHQWPATLVQPVGSPLSLECTVEGTSNPNLYWYRQAAGRGLQLLFYSVGIGQISSEVPQNLSASRPQDRQFILSSKKLLLSDSGFYLCAWSVILGLEQYFGPGTRLTVT.

This chain uses TRBV2 with TRBJ2-2, with D possibly TRBD1 on 5 matching bases. Germline-derived CDR1 and CDR2 are SNHLY and FYNNEI. Trimming pared 6 bases from V and 4 bases from J, leaving 15 bases between. The CDR3 is 15 residues long. For the CDR3, the DNA is TGTGCCAGCAGGGGCAGGGTGCTGAGCACCGGGGAGCTGTTTTTT. It is translated as CASRGRVLSTGELFF.